These 11 T cell receptor beta chains originate from one sample sequenced in a study of blood T cell repertoires in COVID-19. Some clones are missing from TCRdb's copy, which holds only in-frame ones; the method was immunoSEQ multiplex PCR. The sample includes some 180,000 clones, around 80% seen only once; the top ten take 13%. The sample consisted of peripheral blood. The receptors come from a middle-aged man who had recovered from COVID-19.

The chain couples TRBV5-6 to TRBJ2-5, with D maybe TRBD1 (6 bases). The CDR3 runs to 16 residues. CDR1 SGHDT and CDR2 YYEEEE come from the germline V gene. With 4 bases removed from V and 2 bases from J, the gap between germline ends came to 18 bases. The CDR3 loop reads CASSLPGRQGQETQYF. CDR3 sequence (DNA): TGTGCCAGCAGCCTGCCGGGGCGCCAGGGGCAAGAGACCCAGTACTTC.

The chain recombines TRBV29-1 with TRBJ2-2; D is possibly TRBD2 (6 bases). CDR3 length: 13 amino acids. The germline CDR1 and CDR2 sequences are SQVTM and ANQGSEA. Trimming pared 0 bases from V and 8 bases from J, leaving 10 bases between. The CDR3 bases are TGCAGCGTTGAAGATCGGCTAGCGGGGGAGCTGTTTTTT. It encodes CSVEDRLAGELFF.

The chain joins TRBV25-1 to TRBJ2-3, with 9 bases lining up with TRBD1. This CDR3 contains 16 residues. The V and J ends lost 1 base and 8 bases, in that order; junction bases with no gene match: 10. Germline values: CDR1 MGHDK, CDR2 SYGVNS. In DNA form, the CDR3 reads TGTGCCAGCAGTGAATTGGGGGACAGGGACGCGGGTACGCAGTATTTT. It translates to CASSELGDRDAGTQYF.

The chain recombines TRBV11-2 with TRBJ2-7; 9 bases agree with TRBD1. Germline V gives CDR1 SGHAT, CDR2 FQNNGV. The CDR3 runs to 14 residues. V dropped 4 bases and J dropped 1; count of bases not matched to a gene: 2. The CDR3 coding sequence is TGTGCCAGCAGCTCCGGGACAGGGTCCTACGAGCAGTACTTC. It yields the protein CASSSGTGSYEQYF.

This clone was observed a handful of times. CDR3 DNA sequence: TGTGCCAGCAGGACCCTCTATACAGGGTTTGGCTACACCTTC. It is translated as CASRTLYTGFGYTF. The rearrangement links TRBV28 to TRBJ1-2, with D maybe TRBD1 (6 bases). This CDR3 region has 14 residues. Germline assignment: CDR1 MDHEN and CDR2 SYDVKM. V shed 6 bases and J shed 7 bases, with 18 bases lying between them.

The rearrangement joins TRBV5-8 to TRBJ2-3; possible D gene TRBD1, 7 bases. CDR3 size: 18 residues. Germline V gene data show CDR1 as SGHTS and CDR2 as YDEGEE. V lost 4 bases and J lost 6, with 27 bases in between. The chain's CDR3 is CASSTYIGGGKDVDTQYF. DNA for the CDR3: TGTGCCAGCAGCACTTATATTGGAGGGGGCAAAGACGTGGATACGCAGTATTTT.

The J gene is TRBJ2-3, the V gene TRBV5-1; 8 nucleotides line up with TRBD1. This CDR3 contains 16 residues. Germline V gene sequence: CDR1 SGHRS, CDR2 YFSETQ. J gave up 1 base and V 4 bases, and 8 bases lay outside the gene matches. CDR3 sequence reads: CASSPVDRVGTDTQYF. The CDR3, as DNA: TGCGCCAGCAGCCCTGTGGACAGGGTTGGCACAGATACGCAGTATTTT.

This chain connects TRBV21-1 to TRBJ2-1; TRBD2, the table's D call, was not compared with the DNA. TRBV21-1 is given as a pseudogene. This CDR3 has 12 amino acids. CDR3 sequence (DNA): TGTGCCAGCAGCAAAGTCGGGAATGAGCAGTTCTTC. Translation: CASSKVGNEQFF.

This clone was detected only once. The genes are TRBV28 and TRBJ1-4, with TRBD1 matching 7 bases. Germline V lookup: CDR1 MDHEN, CDR2 SYDVKM. V lost 6 bases to trimming and J lost 5 bases; unmatched junction nucleotides: 6. CDR3 length: 14 amino acids. Here the CDR3 DNA reads TGTGCCAGCAGAGGCGGGACAGCAAATGAAAAACTGTTTTTT. Residues: CASRGGTANEKLFF.

The J gene is TRBJ2-3, the V gene TRBV5-4; the D is unclear. This CDR3 spans 12 amino acids. V was pared by 6 bases and J by 2 bases, with 7 bases between. Germline V lookup: CDR1 SGHNT, CDR2 YYREEE (reference sequence). The CDR3 region is CASTTNTDTQYF. The CDR3 nucleotides are TGTGCCAGCACGACAAACACAGATACGCAGTATTTT.

This clone was seen repeatedly, ten times or more. The rearrangement uses TRBV5-1 and TRBJ1-1, with 9 bases identical to TRBD1. The CDR3 runs 15 residues. The V gene's germline CDR1 is SGHRS and CDR2 YFSETQ. The junction had 10 bases not matched to a gene; V was cut back by 4 bases and J by 6 bases. In nucleotides, the CDR3 is TGCGCCAGCAGCCCAAACAGGGGGCGCGGGGCTGAAGCTTTCTTT. This codes for CASSPNRGRGAEAFF.